Presented here are 9 T cell receptor beta chains from one specimen sequenced in a study of OX40 agonist ivuxolimab in advanced cancers. Here immunoSEQ multiplex PCR was the method, and the copy in TCRdb shows in-frame clones only, minus some. The data show fewer than 30,000 clones, around 86% seen once. The sample here was CD4+ or CD8+ T cells sorted from blood, taken in a trial of the OX40 agonist ivuxolimab. All receptors derive from an adult with an advanced solid tumor such as melanoma, head and neck, liver or kidney cancer.

The chain employs TRBV9 and TRBJ1-1; 7 bases line up with TRBD1. The CDR3 runs to 12 residues. Germline V lookup: CDR1 SGDLS, CDR2 YYNGEE. Losses at the gene ends were 7 bases for V and 11 bases for J; bases not matched to a gene: 11. CDR3 DNA: TGTGCCAGCGGGGGTACAGGGGCCGCGGCTTTCTTT. It yields the protein CASGGTGAAAFF.

This clone was counted between two and nine times. V and J are TRBV7-9 and TRBJ2-7, with 11 bases matching TRBD1. V shed 5 bases and J 7 bases; nucleotides not matched to a gene: 13. This CDR3 region has 16 residues. Germline V gives CDR1 SEHNR, CDR2 FQNEAQ (reference sequence). The CDR3 loop is CASSTDRDRGIWEQYF. DNA for the CDR3: TGTGCCAGCAGCACGGACCGGGACAGGGGGATCTGGGAGCAGTACTTC.

The V call is TRBV5-1, the J call TRBJ2-6, with D uncertain. Germline values: CDR1 SGHRS, CDR2 YFSETQ. This CDR3 is built from 16 residues. The V end lost 1 base, the J end lost 2 bases, and 10 bases lay between the germline ends. Here the CDR3 DNA reads TGCGCCAGCAGCTTGAGAGGTGGTACTGGGGCCAACGTCCTGACTTTC. Translated, it gives CASSLRGGTGANVLTF.

The gene calls are TRBV6-5 and TRBJ1-2; no clear D. The germline gives CDR1 MNHEY, CDR2 SVGAGI. The V end was cut by 0 bases, the J end by 2 bases, with 7 bases between. The CDR3 is made up of 14 amino acids. The CDR3, as DNA: TGTGCCAGCAGTTACTCCGGCAAGAACTATGGCTACACCTTC. This translates into CASSYSGKNYGYTF.

The chain carries TRBV27 and TRBJ2-1, with D possibly being TRBD2 (7 bases). The germline V gene has CDR1 MNHEY and CDR2 SMNVEV (reference sequence). V lost 3 bases to trimming and J lost 5 bases, with 11 bases between them. CDR3 length: 14 residues. CDR3 loop: CASSFVGGDNEQFF. CDR3 nucleotides: TGTGCCAGCAGTTTTGTAGGGGGGGACAATGAGCAGTTCTTC.

A few counts support this clone. The genes are TRBV29-1 and TRBJ1-2; D remains ambiguous. Trimming removed 5 bases at V and 3 bases at J, with 4 bases between. The CDR3 length is 10 residues. Germline V gene data show CDR1 as SQVTM and CDR2 as ANQGSEA. CDR3 nucleotide sequence: TGCAGCGTTTCGGACTATGGCTACACCTTC. Encoded protein: CSVSDYGYTF.

The CDR3 here is CASSQDYRSGAYNEQFF. CDR3 in DNA: TGCGCCAGCAGCCAAGATTACCGCTCGGGCGCCTACAATGAGCAGTTCTTC. The J gene is TRBJ2-1, the V gene TRBV4-1, with D unclear. V was trimmed by 0 bases and J by 2 bases, leaving 14 bases between them. The length of the CDR3 is 17 residues. CDR1 and CDR2 from the germline V gene are MGHRA and YSYEKL.

This chain links TRBV28 with TRBJ2-2; D is ambiguous. Germline lookup yields CDR1 MDHEN and CDR2 SYDVKM. The CDR3 covers 18 residues. The ends were cut back, 3 bases at V and 2 bases at J, with 19 bases in the middle. The CDR3 nucleotides read TGTGCCAGCAGTTTGGGGTCAGGTCTCCTGAGAAACACCGGGGAGCTGTTTTTT. Translation gives CASSLGSGLLRNTGELFF.

J is TRBJ2-4 and V is TRBV19, with D unresolved. CDR1 LNHDA and CDR2 SQIVND come from the germline V gene (reference sequence). V lost 10 bases and J 3 bases, leaving 16 bases between the germline ends. The CDR3 spans 14 residues. The DNA for the CDR3 is TGTGCCACCTCTACGGCAGGCCTCAAAAACATTCAGTACTTC. Translated, it gives CATSTAGLKNIQYF.